The subject of this entry is one T cell receptor (beta chain). The sample comes from a study of shared clonotypes between healthy human individuals. Germline assignment: CDR1 MNHEY and CDR2 SMNVEV (reference sequence). The ends were cut back, 4 bases at V and 1 base at J, with 7 bases in the middle. CDR3 length: 14 residues. Assay: immunoSEQ multiplex PCR; the TCRdb copy retains only in-frame clones and omits some. The table shows about 580,000 clones, with roughly 98% occurring only once. Positive CCR7 selection of CD45RO-negative cells yielded the naive CD8 cells, and terminally differentiated effector memory CD45RA+ cells were excluded.

The J gene is TRBJ2-2, the V gene TRBV27; the D gene is possibly TRBD1 (5 bases). The specimen sequenced was naive CD8+ T cells sorted from blood. The clonotype was recovered from a young man in good health. The CDR3 loop reads CASSSRENTGELFF. CDR3 coding DNA: TGTGCCAGCAGTTCCAGGGAGAACACCGGGGAGCTGTTTTTT.